One sample yielded the 23 T cell receptor beta chains listed below, sequenced in a study of persistence of HIV-infected CD4 T cells. No antigen is known for these receptors. This was the immunoSEQ version 4 assay in survey mode. Assay used: immunoSEQ multiplex PCR; TCRdb lists only in-frame clones, some missing. The profile covers roughly 32,000 clones, with approximately 85% appearing a single time and 0.7% to 0.95% taken by the ten largest. Cells were stimulated with CMV-infected fibroblast lysates at around 9.1 ug/mL. CD40L/CD69 double-negative CD45RO-high memory CD4+ T cells were collected. The sequencing here drew on CD4+ T cells sorted from PBMCs after approximately 20-hour stimulation, taken from a patient who received antiretroviral therapy. These receptors came from an adult man with HIV who was CMV-seropositive.

The chain employs TRBV14 and TRBJ1-3; D gene unclear. Germline V gene data show CDR1 as SGHDN and CDR2 as FVKESK. This CDR3 spans 14 amino acids. V lost 2 bases and J lost 0, with 5 bases in between. CDR3 amino acids: CASSQRLSGNTIYF. CDR3 sequence (DNA): TGTGCCAGCAGCCAACGACTCTCTGGAAACACCATATATTTT.

V gene TRBV6-5 combines with J gene TRBJ1-2; no clear D gene. The germline gives CDR1 MNHEY, CDR2 SVGAGI. The V gene lost 0 bases and the J gene lost 4 bases, with 3 bases spanning the gap. The CDR3 totals 12 residues. The CDR3 region has the DNA TGTGCCAGCAGTTACTCGGGCTATGGCTACACCTTC. Its protein is CASSYSGYGYTF.

The rearrangement links TRBV5-1 to TRBJ2-7; 9 bases map to TRBD1. Germline trimming cut 0 bases from V and 4 bases from J; bases unmatched to any gene: 5. Germline V gene sequence: CDR1 SGHRS, CDR2 YFSETQ. CDR3 size: 15 residues. The CDR3 DNA reads as TGCGCCAGCAGCTTGGTGGGACAGGGCAAGTACGAGCAGTACTTC. Translating gives CASSLVGQGKYEQYF.

The chain recombines TRBV28 with TRBJ2-1; D not resolved. V was shortened by 6 bases and J by 7 bases, with 7 bases between the two germline ends. The CDR3 has 11 residues. Per the germline V gene, CDR1 is MDHEN and CDR2 is SYDVKM. CDR3 bases: TGTGCCAGCAGGTTCCTTAATGAGCAGTTCTTC. Translation gives CASRFLNEQFF.

The chain couples TRBV5-6 to TRBJ2-1, with TRBD1 matching over 9 bases. The germline gives CDR1 SGHDT, CDR2 YYEEEE. V gave up 2 bases and J gave up 1 base; unmatched junction bases: 4. CDR3 size: 16 residues. DNA of the CDR3: TGTGCCAGCAGCTTACCCGGGACAGGGTCCTACAATGAGCAGTTCTTC. This sequence encodes CASSLPGTGSYNEQFF.

J is TRBJ2-7 and V is TRBV28; D remains unclear. Trimming stripped 4 bases from V and 2 bases from J, with 6 bases between. CDR3 length equals 12 residues. In germline, CDR1 is MDHEN, CDR2 SYDVKM. The CDR3 is CASSSWAYEQYF. DNA for the CDR3: TGTGCCAGCAGTTCGTGGGCCTACGAGCAGTACTTC.

The J gene is TRBJ1-5, the V gene TRBV6-2 or TRBV6-3; 8 bases align to TRBD1. From germline, CDR1 is MNHEY and CDR2 SVGEGT. This CDR3 has 13 amino acids. Trimming cost V 6 bases and J 9 bases; bases outside gene matches: 7. CDR3 DNA sequence: TGTGCCAGCAGCCAGGGGGCCGCGTGGCCCCAGCATTTT. Amino acids: CASSQGAAWPQHF.

V gene TRBV18 combines with J gene TRBJ2-7; either TRBD1 or TRBD2 may supply D (5 bases each). Germline loops: CDR1 KGHSH, CDR2 LQKENI. Trimming stripped 3 bases from V and 3 bases from J, with 12 bases between. The CDR3 runs 14 residues. The CDR3 loop is CASSPSGRNYEQYF. The CDR3 nucleotides read TGTGCCAGCTCACCCTCGGGACGGAACTACGAGCAGTACTTC.

The rearrangement uses TRBV7-3 and TRBJ2-3; 10 bases map to TRBD2. V shed 5 bases, J shed 1 base, and the junction held 3 bases outside the gene matches. CDR1 and CDR2 (germline): SGHTA, FQGTGA. This CDR3 comprises 15 residues. The CDR3 DNA follows: TGTGCCAGCAGCGTAGCGGGGGGAGGCACAGATACGCAGTATTTT. Translation: CASSVAGGGTDTQYF.

The chain carries TRBV19 and TRBJ1-1, with D hard to call. Germline lookup yields CDR1 LNHDA and CDR2 SQIVND (reference sequence). The V end lost 7 bases, the J end lost 0 bases, and 12 bases lay between the germline ends. There are 14 residues in the CDR3. CDR3 sequence reads: CASISGYVNTEAFF. The CDR3 DNA reads as TGTGCCAGTATTTCCGGGTACGTGAACACTGAAGCTTTCTTT.

The V gene is TRBV27, the J gene TRBJ1-5; D perhaps matches TRBD1 (5 bases). Germline assignment: CDR1 MNHEY and CDR2 SMNVEV (reference sequence). V lost 7 bases and J lost 5, with 18 bases in between. This CDR3 spans 15 amino acids. DNA of the CDR3: TGTGCCAGCAATCCACAGGTCGGGCGTCATCAGCCCCAGCATTTT. Its protein is CASNPQVGRHQPQHF.

This clone has a handful of counts. The rearrangement links TRBV10-3 to TRBJ1-2; D is perhaps TRBD1 (6 bases). Trimming took 7 bases from V and 2 from J, leaving 14 bases between them. CDR1 ENHRY and CDR2 SYGVKD come from the germline V gene. The CDR3 is 14 residues long. For the CDR3, the DNA is TGTGCCATCAACACAGGGCAACTCAACTATGGCTACACCTTC. It yields the protein CAINTGQLNYGYTF.

The chain employs TRBV10-3 and TRBJ1-2; weak D call: TRBD1 (6 bases). V lost 7 bases to trimming and J lost 3 bases, with 12 bases between them. Germline CDR1 and CDR2: ENHRY and SYGVKD. This CDR3 is built from 13 residues. CDR3 region: CAIKGGNDYGYTF. DNA of the CDR3: TGTGCCATCAAAGGGGGGAACGACTATGGCTACACCTTC.

The V call is TRBV9, the J call TRBJ2-1; D possibly matches TRBD1 or TRBD2 (5 bases each). The CDR3 contains 15 residues. The V end lost 0 bases, the J end lost 2 bases, and 9 bases lay between the germline ends. Germline CDR1 SGDLS, CDR2 YYNGEE. CDR3 DNA sequence: TGTGCCAGCAGCGTAGTGGGGGTCCCCTACAATGAGCAGTTCTTC. It translates to CASSVVGVPYNEQFF.

The chain joins TRBV5-4 to TRBJ2-2; TRBD1 is a possible D gene (6 bases). Germline V CDR1 and CDR2: SGHNT, YYREEE (reference sequence). Trimming cost V 5 bases and J 2 bases, with 13 bases left between them. This CDR3 comprises 15 residues. CDR3 nucleotides: TGTGCCAGCAGTATAACAGGGCCCAACACCGGGGAGCTGTTTTTT. The encoded protein is CASSITGPNTGELFF.

The chain carries TRBV6-2 or TRBV6-3 and TRBJ2-2, with TRBD1 identical over 8 bases. Looked up from germline, CDR1 is MNHEY and CDR2 is SVGEGT. V gave up 4 bases and J gave up 3 bases; unmatched junction bases: 10. The CDR3 is 17 amino acids. The CDR3 DNA reads TGTGCCAGCAGTTCGACTCGGGACAGGTGGGACACCGGGGAGCTGTTTTTT. It translates to CASSSTRDRWDTGELFF.

The chain combines TRBV29-1 with TRBJ2-7, with D perhaps given as TRBD1 or TRBD2 (5 bases each). The CDR3 has 12 amino acids. CDR1 SQVTM and CDR2 ANQGSEA come from the germline V gene. V was pared by 4 bases and J by 2 bases, with 9 bases between. The CDR3 nucleotides read TGCAGCGTTGGGGACGGGACCTACGAGCAGTACTTC. Translation: CSVGDGTYEQYF.

In its sample, this clone was seen once. V gene TRBV5-1 combines with J gene TRBJ2-3, with TRBD2 identical over 9 bases. Germline V gene lookup returns CDR1 SGHRS and CDR2 YFSETQ. The CDR3 loop spans 17 amino acids. J gave up 3 bases and V 2 bases, and 10 bases lay outside the gene matches. The CDR3 loop reads CASSFYGSGGSTDTQYF. As DNA, the CDR3 is TGCGCCAGCAGCTTTTATGGTAGCGGGGGCTCTACAGATACGCAGTATTTT.

The genes are TRBV7-6 and TRBJ1-3; D not resolved. Germline V gene data show CDR1 as SGHVS and CDR2 as FNYEAQ. With 5 bases removed from V and 0 bases from J, the gap between germline ends came to 11 bases. The CDR3 has 15 residues. This CDR3 reads CASSRGRTSGNTIYF. Here the CDR3 DNA reads TGTGCCAGCAGCCGTGGACGGACCTCTGGAAACACCATATATTTT. Variable domain in full (rest from reference TRBV7-6 and TRBJ1-3): GAGVSQSPRYKVTKRGQDVALRCDPISGHVSLYWYRQALGQGPEFLTYFNYEAQQDKSGLPNDRFSAERPEGSISTLTIQRTEQRDSAMYRCASSRGRTSGNTIYFGEGSWLTVV.

The chain combines TRBV9 with TRBJ2-5; 9 nucleotides agree with TRBD2. With 4 bases clipped from V and 1 base from J, the junction kept 8 bases outside the gene matches. Germline V CDR1 and CDR2: SGDLS, YYNGEE. The CDR3 has 16 residues. The CDR3 region is CASSHHAGGLQETQYF. The DNA of the CDR3 is TGTGCCAGCAGCCACCACGCGGGGGGGCTCCAAGAGACCCAGTACTTC.

This chain connects TRBV4-2 to TRBJ1-2; 8 nucleotides align to TRBD1. Unmatched junction bases numbered 4, after V lost 1 base and J lost 3 bases. Germline loops: CDR1 LGHNA, CDR2 YNFKEQ. There are 15 residues in the CDR3. CDR3 in amino acids: CASSQAQGADYGYTF. The CDR3 nucleotides read TGTGCCAGCAGCCAAGCCCAGGGGGCTGACTATGGCTACACCTTC.

The V call is TRBV4-3, the J call TRBJ2-6, with 13 bases fitting TRBD2. Germline trimming cut 3 bases from V and 5 bases from J; bases unmatched to any gene: 10. This CDR3 has 19 amino acids. Germline CDR1 is LGHNA and CDR2 is YSLEER. The CDR3 DNA follows: TGCGCCAGCAGCCACTATACTAGCGGGGGGGCCGGAAGGGCCAACGTCCTGACTTTC. The encoded protein is CASSHYTSGGAGRANVLTF.

V and J are TRBV7-9 and TRBJ1-2; the D gene is possibly TRBD1 (5 bases). Germline CDR1 SEHNR, CDR2 FQNEAQ (reference sequence). The ends were cut back, 7 bases at V and 6 bases at J, with 15 bases in the middle. The CDR3 has 13 residues. CDR3 sequence (DNA): TGTGCCAGCAACCTCGCGGGGGGGGATGGCTACACCTTC. Protein: CASNLAGGDGYTF.